This TCR beta chain derives from a study of Ad26.COV2.S vaccination and SARS-CoV-2 variants. Study-level background: Vaccine-arm donor from the placebo-controlled COV1001 Ad26.COV2.S trial. Doses of Ad26.COV2.S were injected into muscle once or twice, 56 days apart.

Germline-derived CDR1 and CDR2 are MNHEY and SVGAGI. Trimming shortened V by 0 bases and J by 4 bases, and 15 bases separated the two germline ends. The CDR3 contains 16 residues. Study-level findings and limits: The breadth of spike-specific CD8+ and CD4+ T cell responses after vaccination was reportedly substantial.

Specified treatment: roughly 18 received Ad26.COV2.S at low or high dose, single or two shots; five or six received placebo; per-sample allocation not given. Specimens were obtained on day 63 following the first vaccine or placebo injection. What was given as vaccine was an Ad26 vector encoding Wuhan-strain SARS-CoV-2 spike. The data were produced by immunoSEQ multiplex PCR, yet TCRdb's version contains in-frame clones alone and is incomplete. The top ten clones hold approximately 4.5% of a sample with more than 300,000 clones, roughly 91% of them seen once. Of note for this clone: Its antigen is undetermined.

Source: peripheral blood, taken in a trial of Ad26.COV2.S vaccine versus placebo. V usage is TRBV6-5 and J usage is TRBJ1-2, with a tentative D call TRBD1 (6 bases). This clonotype originated in a person between 18 and 65 years old who received the Ad26.COV2.S COVID-19 vaccine or a placebo. CDR3 region: CASSYSGKGGGYGYTF. DNA of the CDR3: TGTGCCAGCAGTTACTCGGGAAAGGGAGGGGGCTATGGCTACACCTTC.